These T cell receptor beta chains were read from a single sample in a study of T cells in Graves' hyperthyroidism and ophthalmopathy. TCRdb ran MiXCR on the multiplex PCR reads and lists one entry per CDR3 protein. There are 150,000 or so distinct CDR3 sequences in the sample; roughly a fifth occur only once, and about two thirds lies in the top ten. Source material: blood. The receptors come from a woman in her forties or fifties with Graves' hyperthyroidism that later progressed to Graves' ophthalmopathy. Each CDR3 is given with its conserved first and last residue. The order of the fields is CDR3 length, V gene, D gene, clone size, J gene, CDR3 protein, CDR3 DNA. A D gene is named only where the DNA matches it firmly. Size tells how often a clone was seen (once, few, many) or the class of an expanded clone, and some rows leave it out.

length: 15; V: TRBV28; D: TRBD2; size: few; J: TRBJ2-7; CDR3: CASSAVAGGSYEQYF; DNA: TGTGCCAGCAGTGCCGTAGCGGGAGGATCCTACGAGCAGTACTTC
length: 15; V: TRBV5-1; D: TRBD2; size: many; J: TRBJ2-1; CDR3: CASSLSGTNYNEQFF; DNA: TGCGCCAGCAGCTTAAGCGGGACCAACTACAATGAGCAGTTCTTC
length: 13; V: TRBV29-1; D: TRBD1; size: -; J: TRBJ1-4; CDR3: CSVGTGAGEKLFF; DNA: TGCAGCGTGGGGACAGGTGCTGGTGAAAAACTGTTTTTT
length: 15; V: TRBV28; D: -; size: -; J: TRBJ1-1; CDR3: CASSHLGHLNTEAFF; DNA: TGTGCCAGCAGCCACCTCGGACACCTAAACACTGAAGCTTTCTTT
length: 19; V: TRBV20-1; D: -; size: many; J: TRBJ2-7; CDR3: CSAPRTGVFRAGGGYEQYF; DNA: TGCAGTGCTCCGAGGACAGGGGTCTTCCGAGCGGGAGGCGGCTACGAGCAGTACTTC
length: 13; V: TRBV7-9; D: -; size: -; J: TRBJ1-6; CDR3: CASRPPGVPPLHF; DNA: TGTGCCAGCAGACCCCCAGGGGTGCCACCCCTCCACTTT
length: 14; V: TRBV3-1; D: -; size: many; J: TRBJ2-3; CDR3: CASSQGPNTDTQYF; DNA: TGTGCCAGCAGCCAAGGCCCAAACACAGATACGCAGTATTTT
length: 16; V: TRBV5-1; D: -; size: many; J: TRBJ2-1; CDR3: CASAAGTLSSYNEQFF; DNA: TGCGCCAGCGCCGCCGGGACCCTAAGCTCCTACAATGAGCAGTTCTTC
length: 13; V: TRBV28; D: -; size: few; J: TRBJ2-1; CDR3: CASSLEGDNEQLF; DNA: TGTGCCAGCAGTTTAGAGGGTGACAATGAGCAGCTCTTC
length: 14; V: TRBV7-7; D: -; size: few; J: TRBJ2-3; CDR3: CASSPRQGTDTQYF; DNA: TGTGCTAGCAGCCCTAGACAGGGCACAGATACGCAGTATTTT
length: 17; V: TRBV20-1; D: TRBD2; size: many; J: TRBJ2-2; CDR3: CSARERTRDTNTGELFF; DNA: TGCAGTGCTAGAGAGCGGACTAGAGATACGAACACCGGGGAGCTGTTTTTT
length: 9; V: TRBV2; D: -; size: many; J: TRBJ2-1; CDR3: CASGGEQFF; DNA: TGTGCCAGCGGAGGTGAGCAGTTCTTC
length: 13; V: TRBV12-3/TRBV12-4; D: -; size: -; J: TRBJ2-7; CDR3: CASSTGGYYEQYF; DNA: TGTGCCAGCAGTACCGGGGGATACTACGAGCAGTACTTC
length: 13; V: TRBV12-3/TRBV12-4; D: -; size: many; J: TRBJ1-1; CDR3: CASSLRRGLEAFF; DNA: TGTGCCAGCAGTTTAAGGCGGGGACTTGAAGCTTTCTTT
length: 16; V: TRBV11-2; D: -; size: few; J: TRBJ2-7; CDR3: CASSLQVGELSYEQYF; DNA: TGTGCCAGCAGCTTACAAGTCGGGGAGCTCTCCTACGAGCAGTACTTC
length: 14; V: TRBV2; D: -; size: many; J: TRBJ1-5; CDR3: CASSEASSNQPQHF; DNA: TGTGCCAGCAGTGAAGCCAGTAGCAATCAGCCCCAGCATTTT
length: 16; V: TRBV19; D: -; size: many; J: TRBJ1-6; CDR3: CASSSGRETIWPPLHF; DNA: TGTGCCAGTAGTTCAGGCCGGGAGACCATTTGGCCACCCCTCCACTTT
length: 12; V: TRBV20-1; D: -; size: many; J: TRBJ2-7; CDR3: CSALGDGYEQYF; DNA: TGCAGTGCCCTGGGTGACGGCTACGAGCAGTACTTC
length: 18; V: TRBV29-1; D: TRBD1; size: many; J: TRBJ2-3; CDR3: CSVEGTAQGQGASDTQYF; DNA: TGCAGCGTTGAAGGAACCGCGCAGGGACAGGGGGCATCGGATACGCAGTATTTT
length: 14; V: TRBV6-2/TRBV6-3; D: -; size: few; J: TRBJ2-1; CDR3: CAALEGGSYNEQFF; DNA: TGTGCCGCCCTGGAGGGGGGGTCTTACAATGAGCAGTTCTTC
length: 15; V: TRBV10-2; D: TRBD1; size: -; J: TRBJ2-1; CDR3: CASGGFGQGINEQFF; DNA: TGCGCCAGCGGGGGGTTTGGACAGGGAATCAATGAGCAGTTCTTC
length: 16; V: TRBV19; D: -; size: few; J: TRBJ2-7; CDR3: CASSIEWGRLSEEQYF; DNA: TGTGCCAGTAGTATAGAGTGGGGACGCCTATCGGAAGAGCAGTACTTC
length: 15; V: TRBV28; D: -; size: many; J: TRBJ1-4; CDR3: CASSSREKTNEKLFF; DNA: TGTGCCAGCAGTTCTCGGGAGAAAACTAATGAAAAACTGTTTTTT
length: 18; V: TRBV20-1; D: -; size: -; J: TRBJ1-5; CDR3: CSAKGFEGTSNQRGAQHF; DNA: TGCAGTGCCAAGGGTTTCGAGGGGACCAGCAATCAGCGGGGAGCCCAGCATTTT
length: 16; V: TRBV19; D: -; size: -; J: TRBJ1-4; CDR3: CASSIQQVATNGKLFF; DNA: TGTGCCAGTAGTATTCAACAGGTCGCAACTAATGGAAAACTGTTTTTT
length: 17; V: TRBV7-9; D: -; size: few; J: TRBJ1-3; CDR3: CASSSTARTAVGNTIYF; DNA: TGTGCCAGCAGCTCAACAGCTCGGACAGCAGTTGGAAACACCATATATTTT
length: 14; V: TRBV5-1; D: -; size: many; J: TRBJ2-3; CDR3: CATSGGKGSDTQYF; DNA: TGCGCCACCTCTGGCGGGAAGGGGTCAGATACGCAGTATTTT
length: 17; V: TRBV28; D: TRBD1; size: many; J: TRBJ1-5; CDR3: CASSPGTGFNSNQPQHF; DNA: TGTGCCAGCAGTCCCGGGACAGGGTTCAATAGCAATCAGCCCCAGCATTTT
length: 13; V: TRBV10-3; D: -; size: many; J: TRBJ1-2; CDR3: CAIGEPTGYGYTF; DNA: TGTGCCATCGGTGAACCGACAGGCTATGGCTACACCTTC
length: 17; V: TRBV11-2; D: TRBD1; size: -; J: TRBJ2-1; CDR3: CASSYTTGVVSYNEQFF; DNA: TGTGCCAGCAGCTATACGACAGGGGTCGTCTCCTACAATGAGCAGTTCTTC
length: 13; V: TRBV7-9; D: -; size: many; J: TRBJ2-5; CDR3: CASSLRGQETQYF; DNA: TGTGCCAGCAGCTTGAGGGGGCAAGAGACCCAGTACTTC
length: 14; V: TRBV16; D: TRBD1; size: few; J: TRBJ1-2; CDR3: CASSHRDSYYGYTF; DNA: TGTGCCAGCAGCCATCGGGACAGCTACTATGGCTACACCTTC
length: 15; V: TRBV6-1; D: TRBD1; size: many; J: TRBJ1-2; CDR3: CASSLQGADSYGYTF; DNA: TGTGCCAGCAGCTTACAGGGGGCCGACAGCTATGGCTACACCTTC
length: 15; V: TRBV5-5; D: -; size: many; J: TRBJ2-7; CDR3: CASSPGDSRSTVQYF; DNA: TGTGCCAGCAGCCCTGGGGACTCACGGTCTACGGTGCAGTACTTC
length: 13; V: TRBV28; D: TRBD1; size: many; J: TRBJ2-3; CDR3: CASRGQGTDTQYF; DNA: TGTGCCAGCAGAGGACAGGGCACAGATACGCAGTATTTT
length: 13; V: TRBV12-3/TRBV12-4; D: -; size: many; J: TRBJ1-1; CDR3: CASRKQDEAYAFF; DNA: TGTGCCAGCAGGAAACAGGACGAAGCTTACGCTTTCTTT
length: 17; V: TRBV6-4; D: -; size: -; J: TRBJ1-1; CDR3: CASSDRGPESMNTEAFF; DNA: TGTGCCAGCAGTGACAGAGGGCCCGAGTCTATGAACACTGAAGCTTTCTTT
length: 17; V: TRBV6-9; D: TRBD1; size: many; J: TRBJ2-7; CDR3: CASSYSRQGAPYYEQYF; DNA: TGTGCCAGCAGTTATTCGAGACAGGGGGCCCCTTACTACGAGCAGTACTTC
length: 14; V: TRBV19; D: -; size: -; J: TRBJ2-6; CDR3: CASSIGQGANVLTF; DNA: TGTGCCAGTAGTATCGGTCAGGGGGCCAACGTCCTGACTTTC
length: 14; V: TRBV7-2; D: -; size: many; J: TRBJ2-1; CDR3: CASSLSPQHNEQFF; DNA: TGTGCCAGCAGCTTAAGCCCCCAACACAATGAGCAGTTCTTC
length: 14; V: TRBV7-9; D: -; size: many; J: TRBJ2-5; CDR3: CASSFGRTQETQYF; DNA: TGTGCCAGCAGCTTTGGACGGACCCAAGAGACCCAGTACTTC
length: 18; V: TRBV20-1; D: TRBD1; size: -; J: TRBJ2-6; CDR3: CSARAGTGAISGANVLTF; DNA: TGCAGTGCTAGGGCCGGGACAGGGGCAATTTCTGGGGCCAACGTCCTGACTTTC
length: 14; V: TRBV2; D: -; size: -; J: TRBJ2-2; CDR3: CASSFDSRTGELFF; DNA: TGTGCCAGCAGTTTCGACAGTCGGACCGGGGAGCTGTTTTTT
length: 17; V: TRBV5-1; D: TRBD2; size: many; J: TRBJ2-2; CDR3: CASSSELAGGGTGELFF; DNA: TGCGCCAGCAGCTCAGAACTAGCGGGAGGAGGCACCGGGGAGCTGTTTTTT
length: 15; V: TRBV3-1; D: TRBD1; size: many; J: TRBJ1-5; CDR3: CASSHRQGSNQPQHF; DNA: TGTGCCAGCAGCCACCGACAGGGTAGCAATCAGCCCCAGCATTTT
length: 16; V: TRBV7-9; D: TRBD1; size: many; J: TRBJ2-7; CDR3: CASSLLAGTGVYEQYF; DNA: TGTGCCAGCAGCTTACTCGCCGGGACAGGGGTATACGAGCAGTACTTC
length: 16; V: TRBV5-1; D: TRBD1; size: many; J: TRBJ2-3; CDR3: CASLTAPGQGGDTQYF; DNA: TGCGCCAGCCTAACCGCCCCGGGACAGGGGGGGGATACGCAGTATTTT
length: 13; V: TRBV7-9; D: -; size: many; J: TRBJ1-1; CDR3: CASSRSGTNEAFF; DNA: TGTGCCAGCAGCCGTAGCGGGACAAATGAAGCTTTCTTT
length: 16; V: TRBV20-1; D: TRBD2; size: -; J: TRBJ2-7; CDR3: CSASDLAAGVRGEQYF; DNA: TGCAGTGCTAGTGACCTCGCAGCGGGAGTAAGGGGAGAGCAGTACTTC
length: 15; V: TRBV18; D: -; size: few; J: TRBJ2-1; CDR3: CASSPPGRRDNEQFF; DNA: TGTGCCAGCTCACCGCCGGGTCGACGGGACAATGAGCAGTTCTTC
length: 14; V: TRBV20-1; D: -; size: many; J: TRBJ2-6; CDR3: CSALHDSGANVLTF; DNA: TGCAGTGCTTTACACGACTCTGGGGCCAACGTCCTGACTTTC
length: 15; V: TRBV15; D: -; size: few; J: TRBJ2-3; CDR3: CATSRAHSHTDTQYF; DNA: TGTGCCACCAGCAGAGCCCACAGCCACACAGATACGCAGTATTTT
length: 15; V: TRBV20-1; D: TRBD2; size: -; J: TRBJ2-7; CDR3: CSAEGTSGHSGEQYF; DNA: TGCAGTGCTGAGGGGACTAGCGGGCATTCCGGCGAGCAGTACTTC